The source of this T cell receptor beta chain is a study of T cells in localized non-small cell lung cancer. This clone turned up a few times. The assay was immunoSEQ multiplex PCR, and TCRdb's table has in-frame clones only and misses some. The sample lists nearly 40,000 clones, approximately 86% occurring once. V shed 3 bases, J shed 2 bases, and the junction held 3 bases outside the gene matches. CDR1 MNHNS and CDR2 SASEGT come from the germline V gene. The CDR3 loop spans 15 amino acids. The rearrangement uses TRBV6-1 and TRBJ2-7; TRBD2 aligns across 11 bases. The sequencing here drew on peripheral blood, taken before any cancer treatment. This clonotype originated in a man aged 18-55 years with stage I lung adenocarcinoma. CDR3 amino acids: CASSEGLAEAYEQYF. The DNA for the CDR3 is TGTGCCAGCAGTGAGGGACTAGCGGAGGCCTACGAGCAGTACTTC.